These T cell receptor beta chains were read from a single sample in a study of control samples from healthy donors and cancer patients. Sequencing was performed with immunoSEQ multiplex PCR; in TCRdb, only in-frame clones are kept and a portion is missing. The sample yields under 150,000 clones, over 90% seen once. The specimen sequenced was blood. The receptors stem from a young man in good health. The CDR3 runs from the conserved cysteine through the conserved F or W. A D gene is named only where the DNA matches it firmly. Not all rows give a size; the values are once, few, many and, for expanded clones, a class.

TRBJ2-1	TRBV6-5	.	.	CASAPGGGYNEQFF	TGTGCCAGCGCCCCCGGGGGAGGCTACAATGAGCAGTTCTTC
TRBJ2-7	TRBV28	.	.	CASSIPGPWGQYF	TGTGCCAGCAGTATCCCGGGTCCCTGGGGGCAGTACTTC
TRBJ1-5	TRBV10-3	.	.	CAISESGVRDQPQHF	TGTGCCATCAGTGAGTCGGGCGTCAGGGATCAGCCCCAGCATTTT
TRBJ2-1	TRBV30	.	.	CAWSVWSSYNEQFF	TGTGCCTGGAGTGTATGGAGCTCCTACAATGAGCAGTTCTTC
TRBJ2-5	TRBV19	.	.	CASSISSGSSETQYF	TGTGCCAGTAGTATTTCTTCGGGCTCCTCGGAGACCCAGTACTTC
TRBJ2-4	TRBV6-6	.	.	CASSSIDTSKNIQYF	TGTGCCAGCAGTTCTATTGACACTTCCAAAAACATTCAGTACTTC
TRBJ1-3	TRBV29-1	.	.	CSVVIRAGNTIYF	TGCAGCGTTGTAATCAGGGCCGGAAACACCATATATTTT
TRBJ2-3	TRBV27	TRBD2	.	CASARASGGYTQYF	TGTGCCAGCGCAAGAGCTAGCGGGGGATATACGCAGTATTTT
TRBJ2-1	TRBV5-1	TRBD2	.	CASSPPGGRIYNEQFF	TGCGCCAGCAGCCCCCCGGGGGGGAGAATCTACAATGAGCAGTTCTTC
TRBJ1-4	TRBV18	TRBD1	.	CASSPQDSGTGRSGLFF	TGTGCCAGCTCACCCCAAGACTCCGGGACAGGGAGGTCGGGACTGTTTTTT
TRBJ2-1	TRBV12-3/TRBV12-4	.	.	CASSGNGNEQFF	TGTGCCAGCAGTGGGAATGGCAATGAGCAGTTCTTC
TRBJ1-4	TRBV9	TRBD1	.	CASSVGGQGLDNEKLFF	TGTGCCAGCAGCGTAGGTGGACAGGGACTAGACAATGAAAAACTGTTTTTT
TRBJ2-3	TRBV15	.	.	CATSQWDLVDTQYF	TGTGCCACCAGCCAGTGGGATCTAGTGGATACGCAGTATTTT
TRBJ2-5	TRBV7-2	.	once	CASSPRGARETQYF	TGTGCCAGCAGCCCTCGGGGGGCACGGGAGACCCAGTACTTC
TRBJ1-4	TRBV10-2	.	.	CASTPRTADRANEKLFF	TGCGCCAGCACCCCCAGGACAGCCGACCGGGCTAATGAAAAACTGTTTTTT
TRBJ2-1	TRBV11-2	TRBD2	.	CASSPPGRGDGEQFF	TGTGCCAGCAGCCCCCCGGGGAGGGGAGATGGTGAGCAGTTCTTC
TRBJ1-1	TRBV3-1/TRBV3-2	.	.	CASSQRGKTGNTEAFF	TGTGCCAGCAGCCAACGGGGTAAGACGGGGAACACTGAAGCTTTCTTT
TRBJ2-7	TRBV2	.	once	CASSEILGGEVYEQYF	TGTGCCAGCAGTGAAATATTGGGGGGCGAGGTATACGAGCAGTACTTC
TRBJ2-6	TRBV5-1	.	.	CASHLGSGANVLTF	TGCGCCAGCCACTTGGGGTCTGGGGCCAACGTCCTGACTTTC
TRBJ2-2	TRBV18	TRBD1	.	CASSPTGGTAGELFF	TGTGCCAGCTCACCGACAGGGGGTACAGCCGGGGAGCTGTTTTTT
TRBJ2-1	TRBV6-4	TRBD2	.	CASSATSGGFGEQFF	TGTGCCAGCAGTGCGACTAGCGGGGGCTTTGGTGAGCAGTTCTTC
TRBJ2-1	TRBV6-1	TRBD2	.	CASSEFPGTRGYNEQFF	TGTGCCAGCAGTGAATTCCCCGGGACTAGAGGCTACAATGAGCAGTTCTTC
TRBJ1-4	TRBV6-5	.	.	CASQFRGLSNEKLFF	TGTGCCAGCCAGTTTAGGGGATTGAGTAATGAAAAACTGTTTTTT
TRBJ2-2	TRBV4-2	.	.	CASSQGAVNTGELFF	TGTGCCAGCAGCCAAGGGGCCGTGAACACCGGGGAGCTGTTTTTT
TRBJ2-5	TRBV6-5	.	.	CASSSQQETQYF	TGTGCCAGCAGTAGCCAGCAAGAGACCCAGTACTTC
TRBJ1-6	TRBV14	.	.	CASSQETDNSPLHF	TGTGCCAGCAGCCAGGAGACAGATAATTCACCCCTCCACTTT
TRBJ1-2	TRBV28	TRBD1	.	CASEQGANYGYTF	TGTGCCAGCGAACAGGGGGCTAACTATGGCTACACCTTC
TRBJ1-2	TRBV6-6	.	.	CASSYSANYGYTF	TGTGCCAGCAGTTACTCGGCTAACTATGGCTACACCTTC
TRBJ1-5	TRBV27	.	.	CASSKPNQPQHF	TGTGCCAGCAGTAAGCCCAATCAGCCCCAGCATTTT
TRBJ1-2	TRBV28	TRBD1	once	CASSSLRATDRELYGYTF	TGTGCCAGCAGTTCCCTACGGGCTACCGACAGGGAGCTCTATGGCTACACCTTC
TRBJ1-2	TRBV24-1	TRBD1	.	CATSDSDRELGYTF	TGTGCCACCAGTGATTCAGACAGGGAACTGGGCTACACCTTC
TRBJ1-2	TRBV2	.	.	CASSPPEGNGYTF	TGTGCCAGCAGCCCCCCCGAGGGCAATGGCTACACCTTC
TRBJ1-2	TRBV12-3/TRBV12-4	.	.	CASRPTVTGGYTF	TGTGCCAGCAGGCCGACGGTGACGGGTGGCTACACCTTC
TRBJ1-1	TRBV29-1	.	.	CSFSHTEAFF	TGCAGCTTCAGCCACACTGAAGCTTTCTTT